What follows are 8 T cell receptor beta chains derived from one specimen sequenced in a study of regulatory T cells in long-lasting Graves disease. Time point described: newly diagnosed GD, antithyroid drugs for less than 3 months. Researchers made the TCR library from RNA that was extracted from PBMCs. Building the TCR beta libraries relied on iRepertoire HTBI primers, and CDR3 regions underwent Arm-PCR. TCRdb reprocessed the multiplex PCR reads with MiXCR, giving one entry per CDR3 protein. Of hundreds of thousands of distinct CDR3 sequences listed, 15% to 20% are singletons. These sequences were also reported in another study, on T cells in Graves' hyperthyroidism and ophthalmopathy.

The source material was peripheral blood mononuclear cells (PBMCs), sampled at new diagnosis, from a patient treated with antithyroid drugs. Receptor source: a woman aged 25 to 45 with Graves disease.

This clonotype was counted many times. DNA for the CDR3: TGTGCCAGCAGTTACCGCGGACAACCCACCGGGGAGCTGTTTTTT. It encodes CASSYRGQPTGELFF. The V gene is TRBV28, the J gene TRBJ2-2, with a tentative D call TRBD1 (5 bases). Trimming removed 4 bases from V and 4 bases from J, with 13 bases in between. There are 15 residues in the CDR3. The germline gives CDR1 MDHEN, CDR2 SYDVKM.

CDR3 DNA: TGCAGCGTTGAAAAAGGGACAGGGATGTACGAGCAGTACTTC. Amino acids: CSVEKGTGMYEQYF. The chain recombines TRBV29-1 with TRBJ2-7; the match to TRBD1 covers 9 bases. CDR1 SQVTM and CDR2 ANQGSEA come from the germline V gene. This CDR3 is 14 amino acids long. Trimming removed 2 bases from V and 4 bases from J; junction bases left unmatched: 6.

This clonotype has ten or more counts. V gene TRBV6-1 combines with J gene TRBJ2-5; the D gene is possibly TRBD1 (6 bases). V was trimmed by 6 bases and J by 2 bases, leaving 19 bases between them. The CDR3 sequence is 16 residues long. Germline CDR1 and CDR2: MNHNS and SASEGT. Written as DNA, the CDR3 is TGTGCCAGCAGACCTCTCGGACAGAGGGGACAAGAGACCCAGTACTTC. Translating it yields CASRPLGQRGQETQYF.

The chain recombines TRBV27 with TRBJ1-5, with 7 nucleotides matching TRBD1. The junction had 7 bases not matched to a gene; V was cut back by 2 bases and J by 3 bases. CDR3 length: 16 amino acids. Germline CDR1 reads MNHEY; CDR2 reads SMNVEV (reference sequence). The CDR3 loop is CASSLRRGQDNQPQHF. The CDR3 region has the DNA TGTGCCAGCAGTTTAAGGAGGGGGCAGGACAATCAGCCCCAGCATTTT.

The V and J genes are TRBV5-1 and TRBJ2-3; unclear D gene. V was clipped by 4 bases and J by 1 base, with 4 bases between them. CDR1 and CDR2 from the germline V gene are SGHRS and YFSETQ. The CDR3 sequence is 12 residues long. CDR3 sequence (DNA): TGCGCCAGCAGCCGCCGCACAGATACGCAGTATTTT. Its protein is CASSRRTDTQYF.

This clonotype has a count of ten or more. CDR3 loop: CSGGRVYEQYF. The CDR3 coding sequence is TGCAGTGGGGGGCGGGTCTACGAGCAGTACTTC. The V and J genes are TRBV20-1 and TRBJ2-7, with D possibly TRBD1 on 6 matching bases. V gave up 7 bases and J gave up 3 bases, with 10 bases separating them. Germline CDR1 DFQATT, CDR2 SNEGSKA (reference sequence). The CDR3 covers 11 residues.

The chain uses TRBV30 and TRBJ1-1; D is perhaps TRBD1 (6 bases). V was pared by 5 bases and J by 1 base, with 11 bases between. The germline gives CDR1 GTSNPN, CDR2 SVGIG (reference sequence). The CDR3 consists of 13 residues. This chain's CDR3 is CAWGEQGNTEAFF. The CDR3 region has the DNA TGTGCCTGGGGTGAACAGGGGAACACTGAAGCTTTCTTT. The whole variable domain, remainder taken from reference TRBV30 and TRBJ1-1, is SQTIHQWPATLVQPVGSPLSLECTVEGTSNPNLYWYRQAAGRGLQLLFYSVGIGQISSEVPQNLSASRPQDRQFILSSKKLLLSDSGFYLCAWGEQGNTEAFFGQGTRLTVV.

The chain employs TRBV20-1 and TRBJ2-5; 8 nucleotides match TRBD1. Germline V gene lookup returns CDR1 DFQATT and CDR2 SNEGSKA (reference sequence). CDR3 length: 13 residues. The J segment lost 4 bases and the V segment lost 5 bases, leaving 6 bases of the junction unmatched. For the CDR3, the DNA is TGCAGTGCTGGCAATACAGGGGGAGAGACCCAGTACTTC. Its protein is CSAGNTGGETQYF.